This note documents a single T cell receptor (beta chain) sequence. Its antigen is unknown. The germline gene is not matched at one end of the junction; a read error may be the cause. This entry comes from a study of OX40 agonist ivuxolimab in advanced cancers. The overall study: Patients with hepatocellular carcinoma, melanoma, renal cell or head and neck cancer made up the dose-escalation patients. The eligibility criteria allowed prior anti-PD-1, anti-PD-L1 or anti-CTLA-4 therapy, and approximately 40% had some.

The CDR3 covers 13 residues. CDR1 is MNHNS, CDR2 SASEGT, per germline. Generated by immunoSEQ multiplex PCR, the TCRdb table keeps only in-frame clones and is missing some. This sample yields 65,000 to 85,000 clones, of which 85% are seen a single time; about 3.4% belongs to the top ten. Findings of the study overall: Some patients who did not respond also had low normalized T-cell clonal expansion.

Specimen: CD4+ or CD8+ T cells sorted from blood, collected in a trial of the OX40 agonist ivuxolimab. This chain uses TRBV6-1 with TRBJ1-1, with D unclear. The TCR comes from an adult with an advanced solid tumor such as melanoma, head and neck, liver or kidney cancer. CDR3 coding DNA: TGTGCCAGCAGCGAAGGACGGCGAGACGAAGCTTTCTTT. Its protein product is CASSEGRRDEAFF.